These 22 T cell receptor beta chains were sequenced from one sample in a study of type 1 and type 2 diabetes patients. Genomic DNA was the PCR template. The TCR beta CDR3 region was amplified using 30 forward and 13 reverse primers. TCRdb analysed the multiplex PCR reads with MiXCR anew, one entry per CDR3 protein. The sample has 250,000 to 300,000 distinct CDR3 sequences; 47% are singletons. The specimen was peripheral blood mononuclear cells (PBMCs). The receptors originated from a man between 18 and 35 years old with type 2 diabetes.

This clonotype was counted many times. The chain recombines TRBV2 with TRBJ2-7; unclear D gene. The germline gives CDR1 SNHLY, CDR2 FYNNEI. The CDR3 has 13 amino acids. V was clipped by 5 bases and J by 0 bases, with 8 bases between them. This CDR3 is CASSLPNSYEQYF. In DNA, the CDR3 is TGTGCCAGCAGTTTACCTAACTCCTACGAGCAGTACTTC.

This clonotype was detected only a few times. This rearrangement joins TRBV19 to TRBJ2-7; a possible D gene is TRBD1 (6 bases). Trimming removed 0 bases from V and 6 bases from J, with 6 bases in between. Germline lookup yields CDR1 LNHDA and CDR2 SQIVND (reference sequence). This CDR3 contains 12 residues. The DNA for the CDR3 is TGTGCCAGTAGTATAGAAGGGGGCGAGCAGTACTTC. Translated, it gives CASSIEGGEQYF. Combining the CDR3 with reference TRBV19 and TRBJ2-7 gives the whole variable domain DGGITQSPKYLFRKEGQNVTLSCEQNLNHDAMYWYRQDPGQGLRLIYYSQIVNDFQKGDIAEGYSVSREKKESFPLTVTSAQKNPTAFYLCASSIEGGEQYFGPGTRLTVT.

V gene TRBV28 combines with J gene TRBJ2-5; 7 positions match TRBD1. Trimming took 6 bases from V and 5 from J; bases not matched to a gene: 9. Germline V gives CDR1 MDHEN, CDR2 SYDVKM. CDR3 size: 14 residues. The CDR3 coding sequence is TGTGCCAGCAGCATTATAGGGGGCGCGGAGACCCAGTACTTC. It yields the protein CASSIIGGAETQYF.

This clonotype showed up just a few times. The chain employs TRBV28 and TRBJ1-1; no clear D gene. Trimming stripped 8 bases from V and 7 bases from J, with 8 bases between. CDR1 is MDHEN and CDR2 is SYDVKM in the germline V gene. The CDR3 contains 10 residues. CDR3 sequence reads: CASGYSEAFF. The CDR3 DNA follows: TGTGCCAGCGGATACAGTGAAGCTTTCTTT.

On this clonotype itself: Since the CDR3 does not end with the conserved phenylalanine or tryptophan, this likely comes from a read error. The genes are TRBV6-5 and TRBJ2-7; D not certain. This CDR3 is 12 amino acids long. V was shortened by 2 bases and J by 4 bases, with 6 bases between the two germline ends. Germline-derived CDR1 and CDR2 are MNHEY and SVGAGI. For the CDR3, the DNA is TGTGCCAGCAGTTACGTCGGATACGAGCAGTACCTC. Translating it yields CASSYVGYEQYL.

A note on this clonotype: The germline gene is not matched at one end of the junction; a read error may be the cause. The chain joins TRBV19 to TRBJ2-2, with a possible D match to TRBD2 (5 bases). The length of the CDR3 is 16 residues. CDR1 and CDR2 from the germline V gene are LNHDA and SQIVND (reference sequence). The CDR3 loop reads CASRTTRAENTGELLF. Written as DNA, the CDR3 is TGTGCCAGTAGAACCACTAGGGCGGAAAACACCGGGGAGCTGCTTTTT.

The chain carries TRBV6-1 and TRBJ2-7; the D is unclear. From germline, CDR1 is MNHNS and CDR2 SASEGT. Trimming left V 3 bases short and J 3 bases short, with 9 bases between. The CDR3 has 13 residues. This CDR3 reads CASSDRYRYEQYF. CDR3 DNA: TGTGCCAGCAGTGACAGGTATCGCTACGAGCAGTACTTC.

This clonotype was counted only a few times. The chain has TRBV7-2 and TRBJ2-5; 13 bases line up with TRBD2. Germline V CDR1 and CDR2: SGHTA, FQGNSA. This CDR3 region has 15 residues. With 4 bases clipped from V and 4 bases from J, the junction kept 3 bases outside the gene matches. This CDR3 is CASSSGLAGRETQYF. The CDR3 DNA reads TGTGCCAGCAGCTCGGGACTAGCGGGAAGAGAGACCCAGTACTTC.

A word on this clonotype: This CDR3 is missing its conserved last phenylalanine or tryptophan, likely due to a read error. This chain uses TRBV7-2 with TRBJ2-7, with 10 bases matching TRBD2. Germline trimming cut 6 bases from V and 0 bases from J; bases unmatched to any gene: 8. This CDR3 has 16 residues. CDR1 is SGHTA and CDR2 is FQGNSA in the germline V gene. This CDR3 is CASSERGLAASYEQYL. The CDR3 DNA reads TGTGCCAGCAGTGAACGTGGACTAGCGGCCTCCTACGAGCAGTACCTC.

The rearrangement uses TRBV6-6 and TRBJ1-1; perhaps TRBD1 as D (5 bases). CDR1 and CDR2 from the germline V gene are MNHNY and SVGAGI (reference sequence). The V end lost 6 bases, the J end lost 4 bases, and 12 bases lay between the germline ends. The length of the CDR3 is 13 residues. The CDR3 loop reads CASRGLGGTEAFF. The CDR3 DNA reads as TGTGCCAGCAGGGGTCTGGGGGGCACTGAAGCTTTCTTT.

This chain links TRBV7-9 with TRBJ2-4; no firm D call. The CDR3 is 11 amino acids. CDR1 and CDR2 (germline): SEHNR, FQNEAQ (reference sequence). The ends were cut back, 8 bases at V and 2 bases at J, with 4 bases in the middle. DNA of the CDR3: TGTGCCAGCGGAACCAAAAACATTCAGTACTTC. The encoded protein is CASGTKNIQYF.

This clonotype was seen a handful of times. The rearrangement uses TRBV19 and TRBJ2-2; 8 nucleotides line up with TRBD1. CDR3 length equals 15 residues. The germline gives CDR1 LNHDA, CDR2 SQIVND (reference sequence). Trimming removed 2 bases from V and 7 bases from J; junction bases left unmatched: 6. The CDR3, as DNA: TGTGCCAGTAGTATAATCACAGGGGGGAACGGGGAGCTGTTTTTT. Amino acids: CASSIITGGNGELFF.

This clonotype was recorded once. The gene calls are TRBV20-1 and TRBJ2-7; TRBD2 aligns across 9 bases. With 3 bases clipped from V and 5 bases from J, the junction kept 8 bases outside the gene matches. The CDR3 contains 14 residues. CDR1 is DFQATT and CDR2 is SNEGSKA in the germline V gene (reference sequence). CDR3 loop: CSASNRGRDDEQYF. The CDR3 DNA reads TGCAGTGCTAGTAACCGCGGGAGGGACGACGAGCAGTACTTC.

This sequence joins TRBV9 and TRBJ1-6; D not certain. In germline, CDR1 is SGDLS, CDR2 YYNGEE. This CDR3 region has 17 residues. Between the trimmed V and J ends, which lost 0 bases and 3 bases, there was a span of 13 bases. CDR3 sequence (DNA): TGTGCCAGCAGCGTAGAACCGGGAGACGTCTATAATTCACCCCTCCACTTT. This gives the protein CASSVEPGDVYNSPLHF.

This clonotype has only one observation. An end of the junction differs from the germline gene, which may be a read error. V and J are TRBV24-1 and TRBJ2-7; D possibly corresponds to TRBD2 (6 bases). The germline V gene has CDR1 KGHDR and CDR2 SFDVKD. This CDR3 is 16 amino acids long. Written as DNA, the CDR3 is TGTGCCATCAGTGACTCTACCCTAGCGTCTACCTACGAGCAGTACTTC. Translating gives CAISDSTLASTYEQYF.

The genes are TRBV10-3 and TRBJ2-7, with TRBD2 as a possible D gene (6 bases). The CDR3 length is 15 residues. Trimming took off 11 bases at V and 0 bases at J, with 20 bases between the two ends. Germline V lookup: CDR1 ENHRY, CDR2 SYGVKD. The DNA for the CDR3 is TGTGCCGTCGACCCCGGGGGTGTTAGCTCCTACGAGCAGTACTTC. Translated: CAVDPGGVSSYEQYF.

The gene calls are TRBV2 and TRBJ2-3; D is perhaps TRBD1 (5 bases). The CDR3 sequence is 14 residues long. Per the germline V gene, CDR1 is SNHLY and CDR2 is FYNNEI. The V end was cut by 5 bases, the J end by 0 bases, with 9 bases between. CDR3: CASSLRGSTDTQYF. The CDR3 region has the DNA TGTGCCAGCAGTTTAAGGGGTAGCACAGATACGCAGTATTTT.

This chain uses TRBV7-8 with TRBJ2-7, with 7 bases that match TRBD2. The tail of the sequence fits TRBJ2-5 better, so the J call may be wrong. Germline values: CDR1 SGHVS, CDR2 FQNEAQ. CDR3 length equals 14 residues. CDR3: CASSLDLGGETQYF. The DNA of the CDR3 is TGTGCCAGCAGCTTAGACCTGGGGGGGGAGACCCAGTACTTC.

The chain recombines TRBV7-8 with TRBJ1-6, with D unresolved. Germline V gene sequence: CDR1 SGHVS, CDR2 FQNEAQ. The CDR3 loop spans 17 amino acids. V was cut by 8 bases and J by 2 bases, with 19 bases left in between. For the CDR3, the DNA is TGTGCCAGCCGGGGTCCTCGAGTCGGCCCCTATAATTCACCCCTCCACTTT. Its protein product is CASRGPRVGPYNSPLHF.

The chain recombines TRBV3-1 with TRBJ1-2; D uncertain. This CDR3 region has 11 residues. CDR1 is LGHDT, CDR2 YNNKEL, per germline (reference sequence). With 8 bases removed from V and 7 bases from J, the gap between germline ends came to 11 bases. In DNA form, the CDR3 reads TGTGCCAGCCATAGTATAGGTGGCTACACCTTC. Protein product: CASHSIGGYTF.

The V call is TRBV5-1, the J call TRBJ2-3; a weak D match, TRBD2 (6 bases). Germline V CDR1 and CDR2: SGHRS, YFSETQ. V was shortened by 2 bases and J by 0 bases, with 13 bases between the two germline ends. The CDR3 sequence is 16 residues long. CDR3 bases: TGCGCCAGCAGCTTCGAGGAGGGACCTAGCACAGATACGCAGTATTTT. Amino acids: CASSFEEGPSTDTQYF. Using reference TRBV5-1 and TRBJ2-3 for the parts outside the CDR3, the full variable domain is KAGVTQTPRYLIKTRGQQVTLSCSPISGHRSVSWYQQTPGQGLQFLFEYFSETQRNKGNFPGRFSGRQFSNSRSEMNVSTLELGDSALYLCASSFEEGPSTDTQYFGPGTRLTVL.

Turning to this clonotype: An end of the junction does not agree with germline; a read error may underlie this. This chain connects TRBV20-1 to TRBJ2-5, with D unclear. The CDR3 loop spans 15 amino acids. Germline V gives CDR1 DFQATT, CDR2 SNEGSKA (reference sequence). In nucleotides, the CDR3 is TGCAGTGCTGGAGATAATTCACGGCCCCAAGAGACCCAGTACTTC. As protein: CSAGDNSRPQETQYF.